This T cell receptor (beta chain) was sequenced during a study of cytomegalovirus exposure and HLA in healthy donors. Turning to the study itself: An analysis done earlier identified about 120 million unique TCR beta sequences from about 179 million T cells. Among the roughly 370 genotyped donors, 65% to 85% were placed in the Caucasian-associated ancestry cluster.

Participants comprised healthy donors of bone marrow. Overall study results and limits: Later analysis identified a missense DCLRE1C variant that was linked to TCR beta V- and J-gene trimming.

This clone was counted only a few times. Its target is unknown. The study ran its PCR with 60 Vbeta and 13 Jbeta primers. Clones were sequenced by immunoSEQ multiplex PCR, and TCRdb holds only the in-frame ones, with some missing. Of 150,000 or so clones listed, just under 85% are singletons. Sequenced material: PBMCs. This sequence originates from a woman aged 40 to 50 in good health and CMV-seronegative.

CDR3 DNA sequence: TGTGCCAGCAGCCTCAGACAGGTGGCCTACGAGCAGTACTTC. This encodes CASSLRQVAYEQYF. V gene TRBV11-2 combines with J gene TRBJ2-7, with a weak D call TRBD1 (6 bases). CDR1 SGHAT and CDR2 FQNNGV come from the germline V gene. Trimming cost V 5 bases and J 2 bases, with 13 bases left between them. CDR3 size: 14 residues. Combining the CDR3 with reference TRBV11-2 and TRBJ2-7 gives the whole variable domain EAGVAQSPRYKIIEKRQSVAFWCNPISGHATLYWYQQILGQGPKLLIQFQNNGVVDDSQLPKDRFSAERLKGVDSTLKIQPAKLEDSAVYLCASSLRQVAYEQYFGPGTRLTVT.